Detailed here is one TCR beta chain. Trimming took off 1 base at V and 2 bases at J, with 7 bases between the two ends. In germline, CDR1 is SEHNR, CDR2 FQNEAQ (reference sequence). The CDR3 has 14 residues. The immunoSEQ assay amplified TCRB CDR3 from up to roughly 2 ug DNA. Amplification used 60 V beta primers and 13 J beta primers. The method was immunoSEQ multiplex PCR; TCRdb's version includes in-frame clones alone and lacks a portion of them. Among around 25,000 clones, roughly 91% were seen once, and the ten largest hold around 3%. This sample was taken from a study of glioma-infiltrating T cells after dendritic cell vaccination. Indicated time point: after dendritic cell vaccination, including at tumor progression/relapse.

The J gene is TRBJ2-3, the V gene TRBV7-9; no clear D gene. The source is a human donor with glioblastoma. This specimen was blood, taken after dendritic cell vaccination. As DNA, the CDR3 is TGTGCCAGCAGCTTAGGCGTTCCCACAGATACGCAGTATTTT. It is translated as CASSLGVPTDTQYF.